The sequence of this T cell receptor beta chain was determined in a study of blood T cell repertoires in COVID-19. Trimming removed 4 bases from V and 12 bases from J, with 12 bases in between. Per the germline V gene, CDR1 is SGHAT and CDR2 is FQNNGV. This CDR3 contains 11 residues. TCRdb's copy holds only in-frame clones and misses some; the assay was immunoSEQ multiplex PCR. Of 100,000 or so clones listed, 70% to 85% are singletons. The source of this sequence is a man aged 60-69 years with active or convalescent COVID-19. This sequence joins TRBV11-2 and TRBJ1-1; D is possibly TRBD1 (6 bases). The sequenced sample consisted of peripheral blood. The CDR3 spells CASSSRGGTFF. CDR3 sequence (DNA): TGTGCCAGCAGCTCTAGGGGGGGAACTTTCTTT.